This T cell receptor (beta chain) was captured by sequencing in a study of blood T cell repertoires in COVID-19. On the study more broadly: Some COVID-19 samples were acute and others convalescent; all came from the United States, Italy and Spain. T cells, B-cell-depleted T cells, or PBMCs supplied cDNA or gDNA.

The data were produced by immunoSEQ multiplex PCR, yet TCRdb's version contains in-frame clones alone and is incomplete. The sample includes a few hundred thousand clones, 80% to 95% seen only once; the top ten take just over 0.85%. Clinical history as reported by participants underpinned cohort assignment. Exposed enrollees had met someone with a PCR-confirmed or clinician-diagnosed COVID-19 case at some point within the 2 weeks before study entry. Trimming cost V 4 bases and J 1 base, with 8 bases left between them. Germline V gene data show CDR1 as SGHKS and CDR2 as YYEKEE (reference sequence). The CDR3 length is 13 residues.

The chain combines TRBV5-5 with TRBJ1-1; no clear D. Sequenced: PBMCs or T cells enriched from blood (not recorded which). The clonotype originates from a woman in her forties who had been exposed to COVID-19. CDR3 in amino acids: CASSLTSNTEAFF. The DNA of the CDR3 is TGTGCCAGCAGCCTCACATCGAACACTGAAGCTTTCTTT.